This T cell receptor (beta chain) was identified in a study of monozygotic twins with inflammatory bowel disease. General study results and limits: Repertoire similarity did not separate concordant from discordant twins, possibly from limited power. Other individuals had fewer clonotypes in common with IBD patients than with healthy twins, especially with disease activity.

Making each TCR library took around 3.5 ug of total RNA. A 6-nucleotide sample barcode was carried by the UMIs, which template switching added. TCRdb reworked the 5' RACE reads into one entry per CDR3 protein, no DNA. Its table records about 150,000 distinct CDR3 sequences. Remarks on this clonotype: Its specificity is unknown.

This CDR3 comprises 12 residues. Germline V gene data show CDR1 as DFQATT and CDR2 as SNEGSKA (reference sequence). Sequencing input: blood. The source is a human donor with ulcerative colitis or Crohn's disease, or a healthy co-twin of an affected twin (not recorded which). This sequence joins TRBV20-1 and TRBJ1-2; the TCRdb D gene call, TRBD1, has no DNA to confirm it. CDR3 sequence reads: CSASMAGYGYTF.